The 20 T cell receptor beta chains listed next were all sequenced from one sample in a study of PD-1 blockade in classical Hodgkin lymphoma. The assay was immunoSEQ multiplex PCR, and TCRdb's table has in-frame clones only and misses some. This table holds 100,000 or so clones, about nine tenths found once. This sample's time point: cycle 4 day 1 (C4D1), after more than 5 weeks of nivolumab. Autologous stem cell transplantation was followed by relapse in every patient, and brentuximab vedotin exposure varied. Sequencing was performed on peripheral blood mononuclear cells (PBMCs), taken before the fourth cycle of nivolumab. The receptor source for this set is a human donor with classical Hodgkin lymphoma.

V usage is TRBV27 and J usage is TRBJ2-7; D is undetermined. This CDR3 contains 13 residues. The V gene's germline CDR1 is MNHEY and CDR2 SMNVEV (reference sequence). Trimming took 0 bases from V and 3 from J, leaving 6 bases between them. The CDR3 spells CASSLSPSYEQYF. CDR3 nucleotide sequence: TGTGCCAGCAGTTTATCTCCTAGCTACGAGCAGTACTTC.

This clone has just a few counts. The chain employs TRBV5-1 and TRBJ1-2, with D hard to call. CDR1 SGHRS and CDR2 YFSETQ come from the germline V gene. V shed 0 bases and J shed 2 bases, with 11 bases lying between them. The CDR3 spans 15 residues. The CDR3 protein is CASSLVEGNNYGYTF. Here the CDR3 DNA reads TGCGCCAGCAGCTTGGTGGAGGGAAACAACTATGGCTACACCTTC.

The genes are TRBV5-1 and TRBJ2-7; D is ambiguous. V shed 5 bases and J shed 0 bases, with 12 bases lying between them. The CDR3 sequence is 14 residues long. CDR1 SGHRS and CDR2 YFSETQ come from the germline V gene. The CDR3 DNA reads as TGCGCCAGCAGTAAATTGCCTATCTCCTACGAGCAGTACTTC. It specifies CASSKLPISYEQYF.

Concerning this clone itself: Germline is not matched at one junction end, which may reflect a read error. CDR3 sequence (DNA): TGTGCCACCAGTGAGCCCTTTAGCACAGATGCGCAGTATTTT. Translated, it gives CATSEPFSTDAQYF. This chain links TRBV15 with TRBJ2-3; D call uncertain. CDR1 is LNHNV and CDR2 is YYDKDF in the germline V gene (reference sequence). The CDR3 loop spans 14 amino acids.

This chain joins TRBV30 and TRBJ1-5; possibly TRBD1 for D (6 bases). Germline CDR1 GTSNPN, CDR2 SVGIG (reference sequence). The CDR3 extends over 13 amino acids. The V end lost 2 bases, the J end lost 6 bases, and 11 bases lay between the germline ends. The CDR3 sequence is CAWSPGAGQPQHF. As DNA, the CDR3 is TGTGCCTGGAGTCCAGGGGCAGGTCAGCCCCAGCATTTT.

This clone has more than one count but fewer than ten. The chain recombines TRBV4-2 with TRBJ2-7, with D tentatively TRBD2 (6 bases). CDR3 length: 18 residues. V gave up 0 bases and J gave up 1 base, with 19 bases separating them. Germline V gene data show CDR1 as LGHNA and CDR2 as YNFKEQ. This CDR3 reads CASSQDLAVGRSSYEQYF. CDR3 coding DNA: TGTGCCAGCAGCCAAGATTTGGCGGTGGGGAGGAGTTCCTACGAGCAGTACTTC.

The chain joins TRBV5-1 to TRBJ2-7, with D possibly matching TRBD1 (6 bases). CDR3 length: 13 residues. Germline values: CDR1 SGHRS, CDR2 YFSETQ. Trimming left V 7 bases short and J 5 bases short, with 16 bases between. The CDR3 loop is CASGGQGINEQYF. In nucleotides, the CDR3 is TGCGCCAGCGGGGGCCAGGGGATCAACGAGCAGTACTTC.

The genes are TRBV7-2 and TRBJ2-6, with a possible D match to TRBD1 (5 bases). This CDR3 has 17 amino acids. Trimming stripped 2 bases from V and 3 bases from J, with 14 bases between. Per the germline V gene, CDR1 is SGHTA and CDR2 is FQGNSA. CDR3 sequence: CASSLWGPLGGANVLTF. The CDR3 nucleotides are TGTGCCAGCAGCTTATGGGGCCCGCTGGGTGGGGCCAACGTCCTGACTTTC.

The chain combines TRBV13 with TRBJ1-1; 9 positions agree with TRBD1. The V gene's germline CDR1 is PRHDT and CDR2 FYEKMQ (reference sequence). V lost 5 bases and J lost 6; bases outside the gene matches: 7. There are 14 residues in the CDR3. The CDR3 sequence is CASSTPGQGPEAFF. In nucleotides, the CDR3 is TGTGCCAGCAGCACCCCCGGACAGGGGCCTGAAGCTTTCTTT.

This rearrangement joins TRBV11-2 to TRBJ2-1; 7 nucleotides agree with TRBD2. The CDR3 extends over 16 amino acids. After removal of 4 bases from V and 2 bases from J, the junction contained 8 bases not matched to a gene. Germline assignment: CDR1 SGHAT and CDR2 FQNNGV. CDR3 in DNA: TGTGCCAGCAGCTCCGGACTAGTAGGAGCCTACAATGAGCAGTTCTTC. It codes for CASSSGLVGAYNEQFF.

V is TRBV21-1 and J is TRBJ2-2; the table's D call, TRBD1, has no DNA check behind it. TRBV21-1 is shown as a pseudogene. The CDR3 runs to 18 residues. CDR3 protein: CASSKLDRGDSNTGELFF. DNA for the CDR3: TGTGCCAGCAGCAAGTTGGACAGGGGTGACTCGAACACCGGGGAGCTGTTTTTT.

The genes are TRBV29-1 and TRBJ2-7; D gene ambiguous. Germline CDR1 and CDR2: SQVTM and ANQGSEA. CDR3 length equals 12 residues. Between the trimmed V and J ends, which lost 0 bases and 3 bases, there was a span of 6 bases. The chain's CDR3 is CSVEDGYYEQYF. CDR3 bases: TGCAGCGTTGAAGACGGATACTACGAGCAGTACTTC.

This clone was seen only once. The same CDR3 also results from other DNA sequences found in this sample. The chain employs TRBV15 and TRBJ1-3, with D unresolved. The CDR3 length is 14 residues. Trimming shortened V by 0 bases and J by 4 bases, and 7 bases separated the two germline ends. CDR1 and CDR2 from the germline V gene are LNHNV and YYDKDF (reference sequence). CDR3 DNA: TGTGCCACCAGCAGAGATCGCCCCGGAAACACCATATATTTT. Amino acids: CATSRDRPGNTIYF.

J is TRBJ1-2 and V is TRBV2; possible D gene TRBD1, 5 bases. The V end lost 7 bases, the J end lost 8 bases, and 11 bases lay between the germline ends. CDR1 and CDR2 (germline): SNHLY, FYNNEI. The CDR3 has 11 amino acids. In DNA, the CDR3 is TGTGCCAGCAATCAGGGTGGCGGCTACACCTTC. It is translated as CASNQGGGYTF. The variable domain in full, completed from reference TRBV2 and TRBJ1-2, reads EPEVTQTPSHQVTQMGQEVILRCVPISNHLYFYWYRQILGQKVEFLVSFYNNEISEKSEIFDDQFSVERPDGSNFTLKIRSTKLEDSAMYFCASNQGGGYTFGSGTRLTVV.

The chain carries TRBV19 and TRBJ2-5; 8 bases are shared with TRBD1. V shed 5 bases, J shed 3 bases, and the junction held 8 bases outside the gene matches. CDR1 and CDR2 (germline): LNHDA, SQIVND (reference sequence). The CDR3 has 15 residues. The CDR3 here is CASSFDRGTKETQYF. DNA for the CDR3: TGTGCCAGTAGTTTCGACAGGGGAACCAAAGAGACCCAGTACTTC.

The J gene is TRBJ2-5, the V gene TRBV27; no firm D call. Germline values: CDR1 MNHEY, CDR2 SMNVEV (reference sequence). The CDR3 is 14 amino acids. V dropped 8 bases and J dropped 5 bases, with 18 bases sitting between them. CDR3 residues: CASGPIGYSETQYF. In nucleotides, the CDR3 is TGTGCCAGCGGCCCAATTGGTTATTCGGAGACCCAGTACTTC.

The CDR3 sequence is CASWDLGNTIYF. The CDR3 bases are TGTGCCAGTTGGGACCTTGGAAACACCATATATTTT. This sequence joins TRBV19 and TRBJ1-3, with D possibly matching TRBD1 (5 bases). This CDR3 is 12 amino acids long. CDR1 is LNHDA and CDR2 is SQIVND in the germline V gene (reference sequence). The V and J ends lost 8 bases and 3 bases respectively, with 8 bases between them.

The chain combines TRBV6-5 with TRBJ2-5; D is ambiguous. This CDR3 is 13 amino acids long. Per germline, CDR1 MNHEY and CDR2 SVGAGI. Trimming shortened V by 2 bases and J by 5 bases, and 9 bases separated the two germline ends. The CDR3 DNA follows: TGTGCCAGCAGTTACCTGGAGTCGGAGACCCAGTACTTC. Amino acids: CASSYLESETQYF.

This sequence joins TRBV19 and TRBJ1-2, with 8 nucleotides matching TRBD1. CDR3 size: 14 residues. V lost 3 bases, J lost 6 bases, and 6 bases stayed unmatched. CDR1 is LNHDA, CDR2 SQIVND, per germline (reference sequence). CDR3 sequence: CASSIRGRGHGYTF. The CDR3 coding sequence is TGTGCCAGTAGTATTCGGGGCAGGGGGCATGGCTACACCTTC.

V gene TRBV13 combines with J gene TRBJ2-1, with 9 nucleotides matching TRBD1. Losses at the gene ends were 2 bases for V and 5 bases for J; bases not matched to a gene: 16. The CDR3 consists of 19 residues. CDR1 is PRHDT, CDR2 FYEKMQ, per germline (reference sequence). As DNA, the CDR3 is TGTGCCAGCAGCTTACAGTCTTTTCGGGACAGGGAAGGGGACAATGAGCAGTTCTTC. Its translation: CASSLQSFRDREGDNEQFF.